The 28 T cell receptor beta chains given below trace back to one sample, sequenced in a study of blood T cell repertoires in COVID-19. Assay used: immunoSEQ multiplex PCR; TCRdb lists only in-frame clones, some missing. The sample carries about 80,000 clones, roughly 85% recorded once. Input material: peripheral blood. The receptor source for this set is a man aged 50 or older with COVID-19, enrolled during active disease.

The CDR3 is CASGELARSYNEQFF. CDR3 bases: TGTGCCAGCGGAGAACTAGCGCGATCCTACAATGAGCAGTTCTTC. The chain has TRBV2 and TRBJ2-1, with 7 bases that match TRBD2. Germline CDR1 is SNHLY and CDR2 is FYNNEI. This CDR3 region has 15 residues. V lost 8 bases and J lost 1; bases outside the gene matches: 8.

The chain uses TRBV27 and TRBJ2-7; tentative D call: TRBD1 (6 bases). The CDR3 totals 13 residues. Germline V gene data show CDR1 as MNHEY and CDR2 as SMNVEV (reference sequence). V shed 5 bases and J shed 6 bases, with 14 bases lying between them. The CDR3 nucleotides are TGTGCCAGCAGTCCCCTCAGCAGGGGCGAGCAGTACTTC. It codes for CASSPLSRGEQYF.

CDR3 in DNA: TGTGCCAGCAGCTTAAGACAGGGGGCCGGCGAGCAGTACTTC. Its protein is CASSLRQGAGEQYF. V gene TRBV7-3 combines with J gene TRBJ2-7; 10 bases are a match to TRBD1. Germline V gene lookup returns CDR1 SGHTA and CDR2 FQGTGA. The CDR3 loop spans 14 amino acids. V was pared by 1 base and J by 6 bases, with 3 bases of the junction left unmatched.

The chain joins TRBV7-2 to TRBJ2-3; the D is unclear. Germline CDR1 SGHTA, CDR2 FQGNSA. Between the trimmed V and J ends, which lost 5 bases and 2 bases, there was a span of 5 bases. The CDR3 has 12 residues. The CDR3 here is CASSRVTDTQYF. DNA for the CDR3: TGTGCCAGCAGCCGCGTCACAGATACGCAGTATTTT.

This chain links TRBV5-1 with TRBJ2-5; TRBD1 matches at 9 bases. This CDR3 is 14 amino acids long. CDR1 is SGHRS and CDR2 is YFSETQ in the germline V gene. The V and J ends lost 4 bases and 5 bases, in that order; junction bases with no gene match: 6. CDR3 sequence reads: CASSRGQGAETQYF. For the CDR3, the DNA is TGCGCCAGCAGCCGGGGACAGGGAGCGGAGACCCAGTACTTC.

The CDR3 reads CASSFTRQGAYEQYF. DNA of the CDR3: TGTGCCAGCAGTTTCACTCGACAGGGAGCCTACGAGCAGTACTTC. This chain joins TRBV28 and TRBJ2-7, with 7 bases identical to TRBD1. V lost 3 bases, J lost 2 bases, and 7 bases stayed unmatched. Germline V gene lookup returns CDR1 MDHEN and CDR2 SYDVKM. The CDR3 covers 15 residues.

This clone was seen just once. V usage is TRBV13 and J usage is TRBJ1-2, with D possibly TRBD1 on 6 matching bases. Germline V lookup: CDR1 PRHDT, CDR2 FYEKMQ (reference sequence). The V and J ends lost 1 base and 8 bases respectively, with 14 bases between them. CDR3 length equals 14 residues. The CDR3 DNA reads as TGTGCCAGCAGCTTAGACAGGGCAGTTGGCGGCTACACCTTC. Protein: CASSLDRAVGGYTF.

The chain carries TRBV24-1 and TRBJ2-5, with D perhaps matching TRBD1 (7 bases). The CDR3 totals 14 residues. Per germline, CDR1 KGHDR and CDR2 SFDVKD. Trimming cost V 0 bases and J 5 bases, with 9 bases left between them. The CDR3 loop reads CATSDLPGGETQYF. CDR3 nucleotide sequence: TGTGCCACCAGTGATTTGCCAGGGGGGGAGACCCAGTACTTC.

This clone was counted only a few times. V and J are TRBV7-9 and TRBJ2-1, with TRBD2 matching 9 bases. In germline, CDR1 is SEHNR, CDR2 FQNEAQ (reference sequence). With V trimmed by 1 base and J by 7 bases, 14 bases remained unmatched. The CDR3 has 18 residues. As DNA, the CDR3 is TGTGCCAGCAGCTTAGACCGCCTGCGGGAGGGCTTTCATAATGAGCAGTTCTTC. Protein: CASSLDRLREGFHNEQFF.

The chain uses TRBV7-3 and TRBJ1-1; 7 bases match TRBD1. V lost 1 base, J lost 4 bases, and 3 bases stayed unmatched. The germline V gene has CDR1 SGHTA and CDR2 FQGTGA. The CDR3 has 14 amino acids. The CDR3 region has the DNA TGTGCCAGCAGCTTAAGGGCAGGGGGCACTGAAGCTTTCTTT. It encodes CASSLRAGGTEAFF.

The CDR3 nucleotides read TGTGCCAGCAGCGTTGCAGTCACCGGGGAGCTGTTTTTT. Translating it yields CASSVAVTGELFF. The V and J genes are TRBV7-2 and TRBJ2-2; D not resolved. The CDR3 has 13 amino acids. Germline loops: CDR1 SGHTA, CDR2 FQGNSA. V gave up 5 bases and J gave up 4 bases, with 8 bases separating them.

The chain is built from TRBV28 and TRBJ2-7, with D uncertain. Trimming took off 7 bases at V and 4 bases at J, with 8 bases between the two ends. Germline V CDR1 and CDR2: MDHEN, SYDVKM. The CDR3 totals 11 residues. In DNA form, the CDR3 reads TGTGCCAGCACCCTCCGGTACGAGCAGTACTTC. Its protein is CASTLRYEQYF.

Only a few counts were recorded for this clone. The chain employs TRBV30 and TRBJ1-1; no reliable D call. V was cut by 4 bases and J by 8 bases, with 14 bases left in between. Germline V gives CDR1 GTSNPN, CDR2 SVGIG (reference sequence). The CDR3 consists of 12 residues. The CDR3 coding sequence is TGTGCCTGGAAGCGACTAATTACCGAAGCTTTCTTT. It codes for CAWKRLITEAFF.

The rearrangement links TRBV12-2 to TRBJ1-1. TRBV12-2 is listed as a pseudogene. This CDR3 is 18 amino acids long. The CDR3 nucleotides read TGTGCAAGTCGCTTAGATGAGCCAGGGCCCGGACTAAACACTGAAGCTTTCTTT. Its protein is CASRLDEPGPGLNTEAFF.

The chain employs TRBV29-1 and TRBJ2-5, with a possible D match to TRBD2 (7 bases). The CDR3 spans 16 residues. CDR1 SQVTM and CDR2 ANQGSEA come from the germline V gene. V was clipped by 7 bases and J by 5 bases, with 26 bases between them. In DNA form, the CDR3 reads TGCAGCGCAACCCGATCCGTGGGAGGGAGGGGGGAGACCCAGTACTTC. Encoded protein: CSATRSVGGRGETQYF.

This sequence joins TRBV6-6 and TRBJ2-5, with D perhaps matching TRBD2 (6 bases). Trimming stripped 4 bases from V and 5 bases from J, with 14 bases between. The CDR3 has 14 amino acids. CDR1 is MNHNY and CDR2 is SVGAGI in the germline V gene (reference sequence). DNA for the CDR3: TGTGCCAGCAGTTCTACAGGAGGGCGGGAGACCCAGTACTTC. Protein product: CASSSTGGRETQYF.

The chain has TRBV5-4 and TRBJ2-3; D is ambiguous. The CDR3 covers 16 residues. The V end was cut by 4 bases, the J end by 4 bases, with 19 bases between. The germline gives CDR1 SGHNT, CDR2 YYREEE (reference sequence). Here the CDR3 reads CASSPSRSRSADTQYF. CDR3 sequence (DNA): TGTGCCAGCAGCCCCTCGCGGAGCCGTTCCGCAGATACGCAGTATTTT.

The chain combines TRBV30 with TRBJ1-1, with D unresolved. This CDR3 comprises 11 residues. The V gene's germline CDR1 is GTSNPN and CDR2 SVGIG (reference sequence). Trimming shortened V by 2 bases and J by 8 bases, and 9 bases separated the two germline ends. Written as DNA, the CDR3 is TGTGCCTGGAGTACGGTCAAAGAAGCTTTCTTT. The encoded protein is CAWSTVKEAFF.

The chain couples TRBV12-3 or TRBV12-4 to TRBJ1-6; D remains ambiguous. The CDR3 is 12 amino acids. The V and J ends lost 5 bases and 9 bases respectively, with 8 bases between them. The CDR3 nucleotides are TGTGCCAGCAGTGAAAGCACTTCACCCCTCCACTTT. The encoded protein is CASSESTSPLHF.

V is TRBV28 and J is TRBJ1-2; no definite D call. V was cut by 6 bases and J by 0 bases, with 20 bases left in between. This CDR3 is 17 amino acids long. Germline CDR1 reads MDHEN; CDR2 reads SYDVKM. The CDR3 sequence: CASRVGPGTSANYGYTF. The CDR3, as DNA: TGTGCCAGCAGGGTGGGTCCGGGAACCTCTGCTAACTATGGCTACACCTTC.

This chain connects TRBV7-3 to TRBJ1-1; 9 bases match TRBD1. Looked up from germline, CDR1 is SGHTA and CDR2 is FQGTGA. The CDR3 runs 17 residues. The ends lost 1 base at V and 5 bases at J; junction bases unmatched: 11. The CDR3: CASSLKGRGQGGTEAFF. CDR3 bases: TGTGCCAGCAGCTTAAAAGGGCGGGGACAGGGAGGGACTGAAGCTTTCTTT.

The chain combines TRBV7-3 with TRBJ1-1; 7 positions agree with TRBD1. Trimming removed 5 bases from V and 9 bases from J; junction bases left unmatched: 12. CDR1 and CDR2 (germline): SGHTA, FQGTGA. This CDR3 is built from 14 residues. The CDR3 DNA reads as TGTGCCAGCAGCCAAGACAGGGCGAATAGTAAAGCTTTCTTT. Its translation is CASSQDRANSKAFF.

The chain recombines TRBV20-1 with TRBJ2-3, with 16 bases fitting TRBD2. The germline gives CDR1 DFQATT, CDR2 SNEGSKA (reference sequence). This CDR3 region has 16 residues. With V trimmed by 6 bases and J by 4 bases, 7 bases remained unmatched. The CDR3 sequence is CSASGTSGRAADTQYF. Here the CDR3 DNA reads TGCAGTGCGAGTGGGACTAGCGGGAGGGCCGCAGATACGCAGTATTTT.

The chain combines TRBV4-1 with TRBJ2-3; TRBD1 matches 7 bases. Germline CDR1 MGHRA, CDR2 YSYEKL. V lost 4 bases, J lost 4 bases, and 8 bases stayed unmatched. The CDR3 has 15 residues. CDR3 nucleotide sequence: TGCGCCAGCAGCCTGGGACAGATCAGTTCAGATACGCAGTATTTT. It is translated as CASSLGQISSDTQYF.

V usage is TRBV9 and J usage is TRBJ1-2, with D possibly being TRBD1 (5 bases). Per the germline V gene, CDR1 is SGDLS and CDR2 is YYNGEE. CDR3 length equals 17 residues. Trimming left V 3 bases short and J 6 bases short, with 24 bases between. CDR3: CASSGPPVPGGGHGYTF. The CDR3 DNA sequence: TGTGCCAGCAGCGGCCCACCAGTCCCCGGGGGAGGTCATGGCTACACCTTC.

The chain has TRBV6-6 and TRBJ2-3; D gene unclear. Germline-derived CDR1 and CDR2 are MNHNY and SVGAGI (reference sequence). The CDR3 spans 12 residues. With 6 bases removed from V and 6 bases from J, the gap between germline ends came to 10 bases. The CDR3 region is CASSHTRDTQYF. The CDR3, as DNA: TGTGCCAGCAGCCACACGAGGGATACGCAGTATTTT.

The chain recombines TRBV5-6 with TRBJ1-5; TRBD1 aligns across 8 bases. Germline V gene sequence: CDR1 SGHDT, CDR2 YYEEEE. With V trimmed by 0 bases and J by 4 bases, 6 bases remained unmatched. The CDR3 contains 16 residues. As DNA, the CDR3 is TGTGCCAGCAGCTTGGCCACAGGGGGTTTTAATCAGCCCCAGCATTTT. Its translation: CASSLATGGFNQPQHF.

This rearrangement joins TRBV27 to TRBJ1-6; a weak D match, TRBD1 (5 bases). Deletions cut 5 bases from V and 7 bases from J, with 9 bases between. This CDR3 is 13 amino acids long. Germline assignment: CDR1 MNHEY and CDR2 SMNVEV (reference sequence). CDR3 sequence: CASSGQGNSPLHF. Written as DNA, the CDR3 is TGTGCCAGCAGTGGTCAGGGAAATTCACCCCTCCACTTT.